What follows are 11 T cell receptor beta chains derived from one specimen sequenced in a study of cytomegalovirus exposure and HLA in healthy donors. PCR involved 60 Vbeta and 13 Jbeta primers. Sequencing used immunoSEQ multiplex PCR; TCRdb keeps in-frame clones, though not all of them. The sample lists tens of thousands of clones, roughly 80% occurring once. Input material: PBMCs. Source of these receptors: a woman aged 40 to 55 in good health and CMV-seropositive.

The rearrangement links TRBV13 to TRBJ2-7, with 9 bases that match TRBD1. V was clipped by 5 bases and J by 6 bases; unmatched bases: 8. The germline V gene encodes CDR1 PRHDT and CDR2 FYEKMQ (reference sequence). CDR3 length: 14 residues. Here the CDR3 reads CASSTYRGPGEQYF. The CDR3 DNA reads as TGTGCCAGCAGCACCTACAGGGGGCCCGGCGAGCAGTACTTC.

This chain joins TRBV9 and TRBJ2-7, with 11 bases fitting TRBD1. CDR1 SGDLS and CDR2 YYNGEE come from the germline V gene. Unmatched junction bases numbered 6, after V lost 0 bases and J lost 4 bases. The CDR3 runs 16 residues. CDR3 loop: CASSVGLGTGGYEQYF. As DNA, the CDR3 is TGTGCCAGCAGCGTAGGCTTGGGGACAGGGGGGTACGAGCAGTACTTC.

The chain is built from TRBV27 and TRBJ1-2; possible D gene TRBD1, 5 bases. V lost 7 bases to trimming and J lost 4 bases, with 13 bases between them. The CDR3 extends over 13 amino acids. Germline assignment: CDR1 MNHEY and CDR2 SMNVEV (reference sequence). CDR3 sequence: CASKPQGTYGYTF. The CDR3 DNA follows: TGTGCCAGCAAACCTCAGGGTACCTATGGCTACACCTTC.

The chain is built from TRBV29-1 and TRBJ2-6; 8 bases are a match to TRBD1. The CDR3 is 18 residues long. J was trimmed by 0 bases and V by 4 bases; bases with no gene match: 11. CDR1 and CDR2 from the germline V gene are SQVTM and ANQGSEA. For the CDR3, the DNA is TGCAGCGTTGCCGCCCCCCGGGACAGGTCCTCTGGGGCCAACGTCCTGACTTTC. Its translation is CSVAAPRDRSSGANVLTF.

The CDR3 DNA follows: TGTGCCAGCAGCTTAAATCCTAGCGGGAGTTCCGGGGAGCTGTTTTTT. This sequence encodes CASSLNPSGSSGELFF. This chain joins TRBV7-6 and TRBJ2-2; 10 nucleotides align to TRBD2. Germline V gives CDR1 SGHVS, CDR2 FNYEAQ. The CDR3 covers 16 residues. J gave up 6 bases and V 2 bases, and 6 bases lay outside the gene matches.

The chain combines TRBV19 with TRBJ1-1; the D is unclear. The germline CDR1 and CDR2 sequences are LNHDA and SQIVND (reference sequence). The CDR3 covers 17 residues. The V end lost 9 bases, the J end lost 8 bases, and 31 bases lay between the germline ends. In DNA form, the CDR3 reads TGTGCCAGCCTTTCCCTCTTTGGGCGGGGAGAAAAAAAAGAAGCTTTCTTT. It yields the protein CASLSLFGRGEKKEAFF.

The CDR3 sequence is CASSEEGRGRGETQYF. In DNA, the CDR3 is TGTGCCAGCAGTGAAGAGGGTCGCGGGAGAGGGGAGACCCAGTACTTC. The chain has TRBV2 and TRBJ2-5, with 7 bases that match TRBD2. The V segment lost 1 base and the J segment 5 bases; nucleotides outside the gene matches: 10. The CDR3 has 16 residues. The germline V gene has CDR1 SNHLY and CDR2 FYNNEI.

V and J are TRBV11-2 and TRBJ2-7; no clear D gene. V lost 5 bases and J lost 3, with 8 bases in between. The CDR3 is 12 amino acids. Germline V CDR1 and CDR2: SGHAT, FQNNGV. For the CDR3, the DNA is TGTGCCAGCAGCCCCCCGGGCTACGAGCAGTACTTC. This gives the protein CASSPPGYEQYF. Drawing the rest from reference TRBV11-2 and TRBJ2-7, the complete variable domain is EAGVAQSPRYKIIEKRQSVAFWCNPISGHATLYWYQQILGQGPKLLIQFQNNGVVDDSQLPKDRFSAERLKGVDSTLKIQPAKLEDSAVYLCASSPPGYEQYFGPGTRLTVT.

The V gene is TRBV19, the J gene TRBJ2-2; TRBD2 matches 10 bases. This CDR3 has 16 amino acids. V was clipped by 4 bases and J by 6 bases; unmatched bases: 8. Germline lookup yields CDR1 LNHDA and CDR2 SQIVND (reference sequence). CDR3 sequence: CASSTNLAGEPGELFF. In nucleotides, the CDR3 is TGTGCCAGTAGTACCAACCTAGCGGGAGAGCCCGGGGAGCTGTTTTTT. The entire variable domain, with the rest obtained from reference TRBV19 and TRBJ2-2, is as follows: DGGITQSPKYLFRKEGQNVTLSCEQNLNHDAMYWYRQDPGQGLRLIYYSQIVNDFQKGDIAEGYSVSREKKESFPLTVTSAQKNPTAFYLCASSTNLAGEPGELFFGEGSRLTVL.

V gene TRBV7-6 combines with J gene TRBJ1-1; perhaps TRBD1 as D (5 bases). The V and J ends lost 5 bases and 1 base respectively, with 14 bases between them. CDR3 length: 15 residues. The V gene's germline CDR1 is SGHVS and CDR2 FNYEAQ. The CDR3, as DNA: TGTGCCAGCAGCCCGGGGGAGGTCTCGAACACTGAAGCTTTCTTT. This sequence encodes CASSPGEVSNTEAFF.

The chain links TRBV14 to TRBJ2-1; TRBD2 agrees at 11 bases. Per the germline V gene, CDR1 is SGHDN and CDR2 is FVKESK. After removal of 4 bases from V and 7 bases from J, the junction contained 6 bases not matched to a gene. The length of the CDR3 is 15 residues. The CDR3 nucleotides read TGTGCCAGCAGCCTCTTAGCGGGAGGGAAGAATGAGCAGTTCTTC. Translated, it gives CASSLLAGGKNEQFF. The whole variable domain, filled in from reference TRBV14 and TRBJ2-1, reads EAGVTQFPSHSVIEKGQTVTLRCDPISGHDNLYWYRRVMGKEIKFLLHFVKESKQDESGMPNNRFLAERTGGTYSTLKVQPAELEDSGVYFCASSLLAGGKNEQFFGPGTRLTVL.